Below, 17 T cell receptor beta chains from the same sample are listed, as sequenced in a study of cytomegalovirus exposure and HLA in healthy donors. This PCR relied on a set of 60 Vbeta primers and 13 Jbeta primers. Assay: immunoSEQ multiplex PCR; the TCRdb copy retains only in-frame clones and omits some. The repertoire holds approximately 190,000 clones, with over 75% as singletons. Sequenced input: PBMCs. Source of these receptors: a man aged 50-59 years in good health and CMV-seronegative.

The chain couples TRBV27 to TRBJ2-2; 9 nucleotides match TRBD1. This CDR3 has 14 residues. CDR1 and CDR2 (germline): MNHEY, SMNVEV (reference sequence). With 6 bases clipped from V and 4 bases from J, the junction kept 3 bases outside the gene matches. The CDR3 loop is CASSRDRATGELFF. The CDR3 nucleotides read TGTGCCAGCAGCCGGGACAGGGCCACCGGGGAGCTGTTTTTT.

The CDR3 nucleotides are TGCGCCAGCAGCTTGGTATTGGACAGGGAATGGCCCCAGTACTTC. This encodes CASSLVLDREWPQYF. This chain connects TRBV5-1 to TRBJ2-5; TRBD1 matches at 8 bases. Germline V gene lookup returns CDR1 SGHRS and CDR2 YFSETQ. This CDR3 is built from 15 residues. Losses at the gene ends were 0 bases for V and 9 bases for J; bases not matched to a gene: 10.

This rearrangement joins TRBV5-1 to TRBJ2-3; tentative D call: TRBD2 (6 bases). This CDR3 region has 12 residues. Germline V gives CDR1 SGHRS, CDR2 YFSETQ. Trimming cost V 7 bases and J 5 bases, with 11 bases left between them. This CDR3 reads CASSFGGDTQYF. CDR3 bases: TGCGCCAGCTCATTCGGGGGAGATACGCAGTATTTT.

In this sample, this clone turned up a few times. The V call is TRBV18, the J call TRBJ1-3, with TRBD1 as a possible D gene (5 bases). Germline-derived CDR1 and CDR2 are KGHSH and LQKENI. There are 16 residues in the CDR3. V gave up 1 base and J gave up 3 bases, with 13 bases separating them. The CDR3 sequence is CASSPQARVFGNTIYF. DNA of the CDR3: TGTGCCAGCTCACCACAGGCCAGGGTGTTTGGAAACACCATATATTTT.

This rearrangement joins TRBV5-5 to TRBJ2-7; perhaps TRBD2 as D (6 bases). Germline V CDR1 and CDR2: SGHKS, YYEKEE (reference sequence). The CDR3 is made up of 15 amino acids. V lost 4 bases and J lost 2, with 16 bases in between. In DNA, the CDR3 is TGTGCCAGCAGCCCGGACGGGACTCCTACCTACGAGCAGTACTTC. Protein sequence: CASSPDGTPTYEQYF.

The chain has TRBV18 and TRBJ2-5; D is possibly TRBD2 (5 bases). The CDR3 spans 13 residues. V lost 1 base, J lost 5 bases, and 8 bases lay in between. CDR1 KGHSH and CDR2 LQKENI come from the germline V gene. CDR3: CASSPLERETQYF. DNA of the CDR3: TGTGCCAGCTCACCACTAGAGCGGGAGACCCAGTACTTC. Full variable domain (missing parts from reference TRBV18 and TRBJ2-5): NAGVMQNPRHLVRRRGQEARLRCSPMKGHSHVYWYRQLPEEGLKFMVYLQKENIIDESGMPKERFSAEFPKEGPSILRIQQVVRGDSAAYFCASSPLERETQYFGPGTRLLVL.

This chain links TRBV30 with TRBJ1-2; tentatively, D is TRBD1 (5 bases). Germline lookup yields CDR1 GTSNPN and CDR2 SVGIG (reference sequence). V dropped 3 bases and J dropped 4 bases, with 15 bases sitting between them. The CDR3 is 14 residues long. The DNA for the CDR3 is TGTGCCTGGAGAGGGACGGGGAGGGTCTATGGCTACACCTTC. It specifies CAWRGTGRVYGYTF. The full variable domain, completed using reference TRBV30 and TRBJ1-2, is SQTIHQWPATLVQPVGSPLSLECTVEGTSNPNLYWYRQAAGRGLQLLFYSVGIGQISSEVPQNLSASRPQDRQFILSSKKLLLSDSGFYLCAWRGTGRVYGYTFGSGTRLTVV.

A few counts support this clone. The chain has TRBV4-1 and TRBJ1-2; D is possibly TRBD1 (6 bases). This CDR3 is built from 14 residues. Germline assignment: CDR1 MGHRA and CDR2 YSYEKL. Between the trimmed V and J ends, which lost 4 bases and 6 bases, there was a span of 15 bases. The DNA for the CDR3 is TGCGCCAGCAGCCCACTTGACAGGACGAATGGCTACACCTTC. Translating gives CASSPLDRTNGYTF.

The chain links TRBV11-2 to TRBJ2-2; 10 bases align to TRBD2. The length of the CDR3 is 18 residues. J gave up 4 bases and V 5 bases, and 13 bases lay outside the gene matches. The V gene's germline CDR1 is SGHAT and CDR2 FQNNGV. DNA for the CDR3: TGTGCCAGCAGCCCACTAGCGGGGCGGCCCAGGGGCACCGGGGAGCTGTTTTTT. This sequence encodes CASSPLAGRPRGTGELFF.

The V and J genes are TRBV5-1 and TRBJ2-5, with a tentative D call TRBD1 (5 bases). This CDR3 has 15 amino acids. Trimming left V 1 base short and J 2 bases short, with 12 bases between. Germline loops: CDR1 SGHRS, CDR2 YFSETQ. This CDR3 reads CASSLNVAGQETQYF. In DNA, the CDR3 is TGCGCCAGCAGCTTGAACGTAGCAGGGCAAGAGACCCAGTACTTC.

The chain couples TRBV6-5 to TRBJ2-5; 8 positions agree with TRBD1. Germline CDR1 MNHEY, CDR2 SVGAGI. V lost 6 bases, J lost 5 bases, and 8 bases stayed unmatched. The CDR3 contains 14 residues. The CDR3 nucleotides are TGTGCCAGCAGGACAGGGGTTGAAATTGAGACCCAGTACTTC. It encodes CASRTGVEIETQYF.

In this sample, this clone turned up a few times. The V call is TRBV5-6, the J call TRBJ2-6, with 9 nucleotides matching TRBD1. Germline CDR1 and CDR2: SGHDT and YYEEEE. The V gene end was trimmed by 4 bases and the J gene end by 4 bases; junction bases not matched to a gene: 15. There are 19 residues in the CDR3. CDR3 in amino acids: CASSDALDRGVSGANVLTF. In DNA, the CDR3 is TGTGCCAGCAGCGACGCCCTGGACAGGGGTGTATCCGGGGCCAACGTCCTGACTTTC.

The gene calls are TRBV7-2 and TRBJ2-3, with 11 bases identical to TRBD2. This CDR3 contains 15 residues. In germline, CDR1 is SGHTA, CDR2 FQGNSA. Trimming cost V 5 bases and J 7 bases; bases outside gene matches: 8. The CDR3 nucleotides are TGTGCCAGCAGCGTCGGACTAGCGGGTTCCAATACGCAGTATTTT. Translation gives CASSVGLAGSNTQYF.

The CDR3 DNA sequence: TGTGCCAGCAGCGAAGACAGAAACTATGGCTACACCTTC. It specifies CASSEDRNYGYTF. This rearrangement joins TRBV7-2 to TRBJ1-2, with D tentatively TRBD1 (5 bases). The V end was cut by 5 bases, the J end by 2 bases, with 9 bases between. The CDR3 is made up of 13 amino acids. The germline V gene has CDR1 SGHTA and CDR2 FQGNSA.

The V and J genes are TRBV19 and TRBJ2-7; possible D gene TRBD1, 6 bases. The CDR3 has 12 amino acids. The V and J ends lost 2 bases and 6 bases respectively, with 8 bases between them. Germline V gene sequence: CDR1 LNHDA, CDR2 SQIVND (reference sequence). CDR3 protein: CASSIQGREQYF. In DNA, the CDR3 is TGTGCCAGTAGTATACAGGGGCGCGAGCAGTACTTC.

The J gene is TRBJ1-2, the V gene TRBV10-2; D gene uncertain. There are 12 residues in the CDR3. The germline gives CDR1 WSHSY, CDR2 SAAADI. The V end was cut by 7 bases, the J end by 4 bases, with 10 bases between. The CDR3 is CASTRGGYGYTF. In DNA form, the CDR3 reads TGCGCCAGCACCCGGGGAGGCTATGGCTACACCTTC.

This chain joins TRBV18 and TRBJ1-5; D might be TRBD1 (5 bases). The CDR3 has 14 residues. V was clipped by 3 bases and J by 4 bases, with 10 bases between them. CDR1 is KGHSH, CDR2 LQKENI, per germline. As DNA, the CDR3 is TGTGCCAGCTCACCGGGGCCGGAGAATCAGCCCCAGCATTTT. It translates to CASSPGPENQPQHF.